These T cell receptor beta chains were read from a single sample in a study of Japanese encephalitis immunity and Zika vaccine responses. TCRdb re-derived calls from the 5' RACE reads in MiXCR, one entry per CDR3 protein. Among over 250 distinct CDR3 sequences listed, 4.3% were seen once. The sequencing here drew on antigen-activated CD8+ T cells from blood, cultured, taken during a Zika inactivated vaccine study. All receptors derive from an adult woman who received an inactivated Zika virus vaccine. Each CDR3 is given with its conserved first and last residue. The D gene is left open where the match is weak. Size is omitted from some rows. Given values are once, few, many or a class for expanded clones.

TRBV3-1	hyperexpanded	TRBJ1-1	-	CASSQETELPSTEAFF	TGTGCCAGCAGCCAAGAGACAGAGCTACCTAGCACTGAAGCTTTCTTT
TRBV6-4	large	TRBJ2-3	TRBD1	CASSDSPGTGADTQYF	TGTGCCAGCAGTGACTCCCCCGGGACAGGGGCAGATACGCAGTATTTT
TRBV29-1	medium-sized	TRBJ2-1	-	CSAVVPGDHNSYNEQFF	TGCAGCGCTGTAGTTCCGGGAGACCATAACTCCTACAATGAGCAGTTCTTC
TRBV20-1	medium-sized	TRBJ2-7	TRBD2	CSARGTSGIYEQYF	TGCAGTGCTAGGGGGACTAGCGGGATCTACGAGCAGTACTTC
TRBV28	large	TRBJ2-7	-	CASSPRPDTNYEQYF	TGTGCCAGCAGTCCCCGCCCGGACACAAACTACGAGCAGTACTTC
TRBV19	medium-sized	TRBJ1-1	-	CASSIPGTEAFF	TGTGCCAGTAGTATACCAGGTACCGAAGCTTTCTTT
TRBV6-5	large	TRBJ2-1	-	CASSPIYRDLPRDNEQFF	TGTGCCAGCAGTCCTATTTACCGGGACTTACCCAGAGACAATGAGCAGTTCTTC
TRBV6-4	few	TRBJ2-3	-	CASSDGPTDTQYF	TGTGCCAGCAGTGACGGACCCACAGATACGCAGTATTTT
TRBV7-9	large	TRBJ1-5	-	CASSLGTEPQHF	TGTGCCAGCAGCTTGGGAACGGAGCCCCAGCATTTT
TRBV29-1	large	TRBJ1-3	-	CSVEQGNTIYF	TGCAGCGTTGAACAGGGAAACACCATATATTTT
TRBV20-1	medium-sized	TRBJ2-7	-	CSASGGSEYEQYF	TGCAGTGCTAGTGGCGGCTCAGAGTACGAGCAGTACTTC
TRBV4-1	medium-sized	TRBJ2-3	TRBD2	CASSQGLAGGPSDTQYF	TGCGCCAGCAGCCAGGGTCTAGCGGGAGGGCCCTCAGATACGCAGTATTTT
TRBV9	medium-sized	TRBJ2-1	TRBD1	CASSVTGGSYNEQFF	TGTGCCAGCAGCGTGACAGGGGGGTCCTACAATGAGCAGTTCTTC
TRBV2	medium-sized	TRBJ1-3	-	CASSEGKGSAGNTIYF	TGTGCCAGCAGTGAAGGGAAGGGATCGGCTGGAAACACCATATATTTT
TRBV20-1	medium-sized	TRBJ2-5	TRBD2	CSARRLAGEAETQYF	TGCAGTGCTAGAAGGCTAGCGGGAGAGGCAGAGACCCAGTACTTC
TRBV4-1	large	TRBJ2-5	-	CASSQDTGGALETQYF	TGCGCCAGCAGCCAAGATACCGGAGGAGCGTTGGAGACCCAGTACTTC
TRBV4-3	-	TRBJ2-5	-	CASSQVWGETQYF	TGCGCCAGCAGCCAAGTTTGGGGAGAGACCCAGTACTTC
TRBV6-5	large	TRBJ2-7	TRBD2	CASRPGLGAYEQYF	TGTGCCAGCAGACCTGGACTAGGGGCCTACGAGCAGTACTTC
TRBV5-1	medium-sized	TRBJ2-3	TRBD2	CASSWELAGGAMDTQYF	TGCGCCAGCAGCTGGGAACTAGCGGGGGGCGCTATGGATACGCAGTATTTT